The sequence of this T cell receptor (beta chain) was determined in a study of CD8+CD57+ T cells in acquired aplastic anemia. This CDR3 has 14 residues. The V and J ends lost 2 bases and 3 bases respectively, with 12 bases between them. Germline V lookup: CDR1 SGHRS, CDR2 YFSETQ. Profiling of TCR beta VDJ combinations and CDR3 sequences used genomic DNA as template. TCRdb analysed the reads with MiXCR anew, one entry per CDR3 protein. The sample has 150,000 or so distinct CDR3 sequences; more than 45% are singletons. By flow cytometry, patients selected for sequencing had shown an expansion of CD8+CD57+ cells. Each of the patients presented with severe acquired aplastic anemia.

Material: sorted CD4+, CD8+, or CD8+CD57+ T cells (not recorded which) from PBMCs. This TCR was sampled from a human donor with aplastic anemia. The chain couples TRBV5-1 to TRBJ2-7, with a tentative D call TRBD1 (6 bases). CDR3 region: CASSFLQGFYEQYF. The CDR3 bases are TGCGCCAGCAGCTTCCTACAGGGCTTCTACGAGCAGTACTTC.